The clone carrying this T cell receptor beta chain came up many times. The record originates from a study of neurological immune-mediated disorders. TCRdb reprocessed the 5' RACE reads with MiXCR, giving one entry per CDR3 protein. The table has tens of thousands of distinct CDR3 sequences, around 4% seen once. This TCR derives from a man between 60 and 75 years old with multiple sclerosis. Source material: PBMCs.

CDR3 coding DNA: TGCGCCAGCAGCTTGGACACTGAAGCTTTCTTT. Amino acids: CASSLDTEAFF. This chain links TRBV5-1 with TRBJ1-1; D remains ambiguous. The CDR3 has 11 residues. Germline V lookup: CDR1 SGHRS, CDR2 YFSETQ. V dropped 0 bases and J dropped 3 bases, with 0 bases sitting between them.